Presented here are 32 T cell receptor beta chains from one specimen sequenced in a study of T cells in Graves' hyperthyroidism and ophthalmopathy (dated by TCRdb to between 2018 and 2021). Library prep was done by multiplex PCR. Instrument used: Illumina HiSeq 2000. Amplification of TCR beta CDR3 regions was carried out from RNA transcripts. For the first round of RT-PCR on the TCR CDR3, the HTBI primer set was used together with the Qiagen OneStep RT-PCR kit. In-frame beta chains were kept once TCRdb had trimmed the public reads at Q25 with fastp and called clones with MiXCR. One record per CDR3 amino acid sequence lists the most common genes and DNA. Recorded for this sample are hundreds of thousands of distinct CDR3 sequences; 45% of them occurred a single time. The ten largest clones represent approximately 6.8% of the sample. Input material: peripheral blood or thyroid tissue (not recorded which). These receptors were obtained from an adult man with Graves' disease, either hyperthyroidism or ophthalmopathy (not recorded which).

A single count supports this clonotype. This may come from a read error, since a much larger clone is one base off. The rearrangement joins TRBV7-9 to TRBJ2-2; D is perhaps TRBD2 (6 bases). The germline V gene has CDR1 SEHNR and CDR2 FQNEAQ (reference sequence). The CDR3 has 15 residues. The CDR3 spells CAGSLLGRSTGELFF. The CDR3 coding sequence is TGTGCCGGCAGCTTGCTCGGGAGAAGTACCGGGGAGCTGTTTTTT.

This rearrangement joins TRBV29-1 to TRBJ2-5; D might be TRBD1 (6 bases). Germline V lookup: CDR1 SQVTM, CDR2 ANQGSEA. This CDR3 contains 14 residues. Trimming took 5 bases from V and 9 from J, leaving 22 bases between them. This CDR3 is CSVSGTNSNQPQYF. The CDR3 DNA reads as TGCAGCGTTTCCGGGACAAATAGCAATCAGCCCCAGTACTTC.

This clonotype was observed many times. This chain joins TRBV9 and TRBJ1-1; D uncertain. Trimming cost V 7 bases and J 1 base, with 8 bases left between them. The germline CDR1 and CDR2 sequences are SGDLS and YYNGEE. The CDR3 is made up of 12 amino acids. DNA of the CDR3: TGTGCCAGCGGGGAGGGGAACACTGAAGCTTTCTTT. This codes for CASGEGNTEAFF.

Notes on this clonotype: This may be a read error, as it is one base from a much larger clone. The chain uses TRBV24-1 and TRBJ1-6; D unresolved. The CDR3 totals 17 residues. From germline, CDR1 is KGHDR and CDR2 SFDVKD. CDR3 sequence: CATDNIRRSSYNSPPHF. In DNA form, the CDR3 reads TGTGCCACCGATAACATCAGGAGAAGCTCCTATAATTCACCCCCCCACTTT.

Of note for this clonotype: At one end, the junction sequence differs from germline, possibly due to a read error. J is TRBJ1-6 and V is TRBV19; no clear D. CDR3 size: 15 residues. Germline loops: CDR1 LNHDA, CDR2 SQIVND (reference sequence). In DNA form, the CDR3 reads TGCGCCAGTAGCATCTCCGGTTGTCCTAATTCACCCCTCCACTTT. Translation: CASSISGCPNSPLHF.

This clonotype was seen just once. The chain combines TRBV29-1 with TRBJ1-2; D perhaps matches TRBD1 (5 bases). The CDR3 covers 15 residues. CDR1 and CDR2 (germline): SQVTM, ANQGSEA. The CDR3 DNA reads TGCAGTGCTAGAGATTTCGAGGGGCTCGGCTATGGCTACACCTTC. It yields the protein CSARDFEGLGYGYTF.

Note on this clonotype: One base away lies a much larger clone, so this may be a sequencing read error. The chain employs TRBV10-1 and TRBJ1-2; TRBD1 aligns across 8 bases. Germline V lookup: CDR1 WNHNN, CDR2 SYGVQD (reference sequence). The CDR3 is 12 amino acids. Losses at the gene ends were 3 bases for V and 7 bases for J; bases not matched to a gene: 1. The CDR3 DNA follows: TGCGCCAGCAGTGATGGACAGGGTGGCTACACCTTC. Translation gives CASSDGQGGYTF.

A few counts support this clonotype. The chain couples TRBV20-1 to TRBJ2-7; TRBD1 aligns across 8 bases. The V and J ends lost 0 bases and 2 bases, in that order; junction bases with no gene match: 6. Germline CDR1 reads DFQATT; CDR2 reads SNEGSKA (reference sequence). The CDR3 spans 15 residues. CDR3 coding DNA: TGCAGTGCTAGAGAGAAGGACAGGGTGGCCTACGAGCAGTACTTC. It yields the protein CSAREKDRVAYEQYF.

This clonotype has just one count. The V and J genes are TRBV7-9 and TRBJ1-6, with 9 bases matching TRBD1. The CDR3 contains 16 residues. The germline CDR1 and CDR2 sequences are SEHNR and FQNEAQ (reference sequence). V dropped 5 bases and J dropped 8; count of bases not matched to a gene: 10. CDR3 protein: CASSPGGTGLYSPLHF. DNA for the CDR3: TGTGCCAGCAGCCCCGGGGGGACAGGGCTGTATTCACCCCTCCACTTT.

This clonotype was recorded at least ten times. J is TRBJ1-4 and V is TRBV29-1; maybe TRBD1 (5 bases). Germline CDR1 reads SQVTM; CDR2 reads ANQGSEA. CDR3 length equals 14 residues. Trimming took off 4 bases at V and 8 bases at J, with 17 bases between the two ends. The CDR3 is CSVASGMVNEKLFF. CDR3 in DNA: TGCAGCGTTGCCTCAGGGATGGTAAACGAAAAACTGTTTTTT.

The J gene is TRBJ1-6, the V gene TRBV25-1; D uncertain. Germline V gives CDR1 MGHDK, CDR2 SYGVNS. CDR3 length: 13 residues. Trimming removed 8 bases from V and 5 bases from J, with 10 bases in between. Written as DNA, the CDR3 is TGTGCCAGCCCGGACGGGGATAATTCACCCCTCCACTTT. Amino acid sequence: CASPDGDNSPLHF.

This clonotype showed up just a few times. The chain carries TRBV15 and TRBJ1-2, with 7 nucleotides matching TRBD1. CDR3 length equals 13 residues. Germline CDR1 and CDR2: LNHNV and YYDKDF (reference sequence). The V and J ends lost 10 bases and 4 bases, in that order; junction bases with no gene match: 9. CDR3 coding DNA: TGTGCCAGTAACCTACAGGGGACCTATGGCTACACCTTC. Translated: CASNLQGTYGYTF.

The chain joins TRBV6-5 to TRBJ1-4; no definite D call. This CDR3 is built from 12 residues. The V end lost 6 bases, the J end lost 4 bases, and 6 bases lay between the germline ends. Germline CDR1 MNHEY, CDR2 SVGAGI. The CDR3 loop reads CASRDVNEKLFF. DNA for the CDR3: TGTGCCAGCAGGGACGTTAATGAAAAACTGTTTTTT.

This clonotype turned up a few times. V gene TRBV20-1 combines with J gene TRBJ2-7; D might be TRBD2 (6 bases). CDR3 length: 14 residues. Trimming left V 6 bases short and J 0 bases short, with 15 bases between. Germline loops: CDR1 DFQATT, CDR2 SNEGSKA (reference sequence). CDR3 sequence: CSARGVLSSYEQYF. Written as DNA, the CDR3 is TGCAGTGCACGCGGGGTTCTCAGCTCCTACGAGCAGTACTTC.

V and J are TRBV6-5 and TRBJ2-5, with 7 bases matching TRBD1. J gave up 1 base and V 2 bases, and 1 base lay outside the gene matches. From germline, CDR1 is MNHEY and CDR2 SVGAGI. This CDR3 is built from 14 residues. This CDR3 reads CASSYRDSQETQYF. The CDR3 region has the DNA TGTGCCAGCAGTTACCGGGACAGCCAAGAGACCCAGTACTTC.

The genes are TRBV10-3 and TRBJ1-2; tentatively, D is TRBD1 (5 bases). This CDR3 has 14 residues. Germline CDR1 reads ENHRY; CDR2 reads SYGVKD. Trimming took 10 bases from V and 3 from J, leaving 18 bases between them. The CDR3 DNA is TGTGCCACTCTAAGTACAGGCAACGACTATGGCTACACCTTC. It codes for CATLSTGNDYGYTF.

The CDR3 reads CASSYEAGTETQYF. Here the CDR3 DNA reads TGTGCCAGCAGTTACGAGGCAGGGACAGAGACCCAGTACTTC. This rearrangement joins TRBV6-6 to TRBJ2-5; D assignment may be TRBD1 or TRBD2 (5 bases each). This CDR3 comprises 14 residues. The V end was cut by 2 bases, the J end by 4 bases, with 11 bases between. Germline CDR1 reads MNHNY; CDR2 reads SVGAGI (reference sequence).

This chain links TRBV5-4 with TRBJ1-2, with 12 bases aligning to TRBD1. With 4 bases clipped from V and 1 base from J, the junction kept 11 bases outside the gene matches. The CDR3 loop spans 18 amino acids. The germline CDR1 and CDR2 sequences are SGHNT and YYREEE (reference sequence). The CDR3: CASSDRDRGRWVNYGYTF. Here the CDR3 DNA reads TGTGCCAGCAGCGACCGGGACAGGGGGCGCTGGGTTAACTATGGCTACACCTTC.

The chain carries TRBV10-3 and TRBJ2-7, with 8 bases aligning to TRBD1. This CDR3 has 17 amino acids. The V gene's germline CDR1 is ENHRY and CDR2 SYGVKD. V trimming: 4 bases; J trimming: 7 bases; junction bases outside the gene matches: 18. The CDR3 sequence: CAISADPGTGTPTEQYF. For the CDR3, the DNA is TGTGCCATCAGTGCTGACCCCGGGACAGGTACCCCTACGGAGCAGTACTTC.

This clonotype showed up just a few times. The chain joins TRBV5-1 to TRBJ2-7; 8 bases agree with TRBD1. Per the germline V gene, CDR1 is SGHRS and CDR2 is YFSETQ. V lost 0 bases, J lost 5 bases, and 4 bases stayed unmatched. The CDR3 is 14 amino acids. The CDR3 DNA reads TGCGCCAGCAGCTTGGTACAGGGGGACCACGAGCAGTACTTC. Amino acid sequence: CASSLVQGDHEQYF.

This sequence joins TRBV12-3 or TRBV12-4 and TRBJ1-1; D is perhaps TRBD1 (5 bases). The CDR3 spans 13 residues. The V end lost 5 bases, the J end lost 7 bases, and 14 bases lay between the germline ends. In nucleotides, the CDR3 is TGTGCCAGCAGTCACCCAGGGACCTTTGAAGCTTTCTTT. It translates to CASSHPGTFEAFF.

Worth noting for this clonotype: The CDR3 does not end in the conserved phenylalanine or tryptophan, so this is likely a read error. The V gene is TRBV7-6, the J gene TRBJ1-1; 8 nucleotides agree with TRBD1. The CDR3 is 15 residues long. Germline lookup yields CDR1 SGHVS and CDR2 FNYEAQ. J lost 1 base, V lost 5 bases, and 6 bases had no gene match. CDR3 sequence (DNA): TGTGCCAGCAGCACGAGGACAGGGCGGAACACTGAAGCTTTCCTT. Protein product: CASSTRTGRNTEAFL.

CDR3 sequence: CSARGGQNQPQHF. CDR3 sequence (DNA): TGCAGTGCTAGAGGGGGACAGAATCAGCCCCAGCATTTT. The chain joins TRBV20-1 to TRBJ1-5; 7 bases agree with TRBD1. The CDR3 spans 13 residues. The V gene's germline CDR1 is DFQATT and CDR2 SNEGSKA (reference sequence). J gave up 4 bases and V 1 base, and 1 base lay outside the gene matches.

This clonotype has at least ten counts. The chain couples TRBV7-9 to TRBJ2-7; 11 nucleotides match TRBD1. CDR1 is SEHNR and CDR2 is FQNEAQ in the germline V gene (reference sequence). CDR3 length: 15 amino acids. The V segment lost 4 bases and the J segment 4 bases; nucleotides outside the gene matches: 6. The CDR3 spells CASSYDGQGAYEQYF. The CDR3 region has the DNA TGTGCCAGCAGCTACGATGGACAGGGGGCTTACGAGCAGTACTTC.

This clonotype showed up just once. The chain is built from TRBV2 and TRBJ1-2; tentatively, D is TRBD1 (5 bases). The CDR3 has 13 amino acids. V was clipped by 6 bases and J by 8 bases, with 16 bases between them. CDR1 and CDR2 from the germline V gene are SNHLY and FYNNEI. CDR3 in DNA: TGTGCCAGCAGCCAAGGTGGCCGGGGCGGCTACACCTTC. Amino acid sequence: CASSQGGRGGYTF. Combining the CDR3 with reference TRBV2 and TRBJ1-2 gives the whole variable domain EPEVTQTPSHQVTQMGQEVILRCVPISNHLYFYWYRQILGQKVEFLVSFYNNEISEKSEIFDDQFSVERPDGSNFTLKIRSTKLEDSAMYFCASSQGGRGGYTFGSGTRLTVV.

This clonotype occurred many times. As DNA, the CDR3 is TGTGCCAGCAGCTTCGGGACAGGGAACTACGAGCAGTACTTC. Residues: CASSFGTGNYEQYF. This chain uses TRBV7-8 with TRBJ2-7, with TRBD1 identical over 9 bases. CDR3 size: 14 residues. Trimming at V came to 3 bases and at J to 3 bases, leaving 3 bases not matched to a gene. Germline loops: CDR1 SGHVS, CDR2 FQNEAQ.

To note about this clonotype: Relative to the germline gene, one junction end is altered; a read error may explain this. The chain joins TRBV10-3 to TRBJ1-5; 9 bases are a match to TRBD1. The CDR3 totals 16 residues. Germline V CDR1 and CDR2: ENHRY, SYGVKD. CDR3 bases: TGTGCCAGCAGTTTCCACGGACAGGGGAGGAATCAGCCCCAGCATTTT. Residues: CASSFHGQGRNQPQHF.

This clonotype was detected a few times. CDR3 coding DNA: TGTGCCAGCAGAACTAGCAATGAGCAGTTCTTC. Translation: CASRTSNEQFF. The chain is built from TRBV2 and TRBJ2-7, with a tentative D call TRBD2 (5 bases). The assigned J gene may be wrong: the sequence end matches TRBJ2-1 better. From germline, CDR1 is SNHLY and CDR2 FYNNEI. The CDR3 totals 11 residues.

To note about this clonotype: A read error may be the cause here, since a much bigger clone is one base away. The chain recombines TRBV10-2 with TRBJ2-5, with D tentatively TRBD1 (6 bases). Trimming cost V 6 bases and J 5 bases, with 16 bases left between them. This CDR3 has 14 amino acids. Germline CDR1 WSHSY, CDR2 SAAADI. The CDR3 region is CASRGHRLVETQYF. DNA of the CDR3: TGCGCCAGCAGGGGACACCGACTTGTGGAGACCCAGTACTTC.

The chain carries TRBV9 and TRBJ1-6, with D possibly TRBD1 on 5 matching bases. Germline V lookup: CDR1 SGDLS, CDR2 YYNGEE. The CDR3 spans 15 residues. Deletions cut 4 bases from V and 2 bases from J, with 10 bases between. The CDR3 here is CASSRGAAYNSPLHF. CDR3 nucleotide sequence: TGTGCCAGCAGCCGTGGGGCTGCCTATAATTCACCCCTCCACTTT.

This chain links TRBV7-8 with TRBJ1-4; D gene ambiguous. CDR1 SGHVS and CDR2 FQNEAQ come from the germline V gene. The CDR3 is 13 amino acids. V lost 5 bases, J lost 8 bases, and 12 bases lay in between. The CDR3 DNA reads TGTGCCAGCAGCGAAGTCGGGTCCGAAAAACTGTTTTTT. It specifies CASSEVGSEKLFF.

The V call is TRBV29-1, the J call TRBJ1-2, with D uncertain. This CDR3 is 11 amino acids long. V lost 7 bases to trimming and J lost 7 bases, with 13 bases between them. Germline V gene sequence: CDR1 SQVTM, CDR2 ANQGSEA. CDR3 sequence: CSAIKRSGYTF. The CDR3 nucleotides read TGCAGCGCTATCAAGCGGAGTGGCTACACCTTC.